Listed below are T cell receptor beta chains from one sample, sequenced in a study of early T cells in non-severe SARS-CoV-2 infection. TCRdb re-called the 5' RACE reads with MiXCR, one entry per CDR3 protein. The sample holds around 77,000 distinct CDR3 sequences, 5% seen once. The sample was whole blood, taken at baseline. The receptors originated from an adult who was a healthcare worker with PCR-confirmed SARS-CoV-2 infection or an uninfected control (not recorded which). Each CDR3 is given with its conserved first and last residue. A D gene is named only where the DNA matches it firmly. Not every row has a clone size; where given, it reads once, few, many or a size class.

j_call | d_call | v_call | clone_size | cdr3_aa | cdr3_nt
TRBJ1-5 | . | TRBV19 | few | CASTRTGKNQPQHF | TGTGCCAGTACTAGGACGGGCAAAAATCAGCCCCAGCATTTT
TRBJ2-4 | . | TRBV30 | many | CAWRKGVGENIQYF | TGTGCCTGGAGGAAAGGCGTGGGCGAAAACATTCAGTACTTC
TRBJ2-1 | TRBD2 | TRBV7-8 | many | CASSLAPGGVEQFF | TGTGCCAGCAGCTTAGCCCCGGGAGGTGTTGAGCAGTTCTTC
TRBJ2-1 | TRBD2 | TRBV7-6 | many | CASRGRGPSGNNEQFF | TGTGCCAGCAGGGGAAGGGGTCCCAGCGGGAACAATGAGCAGTTCTTC
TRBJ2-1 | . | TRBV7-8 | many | CASSLVESGVFEQFF | TGTGCCAGCAGCTTAGTAGAGTCAGGGGTATTTGAGCAGTTCTTC
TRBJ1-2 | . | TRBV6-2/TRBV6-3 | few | CASTARGQPANYGYTF | TGTGCCAGCACCGCGAGAGGACAGCCCGCTAACTATGGCTACACCTTC
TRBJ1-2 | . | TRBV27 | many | CASRRPGEDGYTF | TGTGCCAGCCGAAGACCCGGGGAGGATGGCTACACCTTC
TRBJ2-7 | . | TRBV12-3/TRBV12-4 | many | CASSFSGLTPYEQYF | TGTGCCAGCAGTTTTTCGGGGCTAACTCCCTACGAGCAGTACTTC
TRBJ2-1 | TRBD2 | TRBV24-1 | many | CATALAGEILRSYNEQFF | TGTGCCACTGCACTAGCGGGAGAGATTTTGCGATCCTACAATGAGCAGTTCTTC
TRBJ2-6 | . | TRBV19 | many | CASMGRYGANVLTF | TGTGCCAGTATGGGGCGTTACGGGGCCAACGTCCTGACTTTC
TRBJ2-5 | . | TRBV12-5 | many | CASGPYGSSGETQYF | TGTGCTAGTGGTCCCTATGGGTCCTCGGGAGAGACCCAGTACTTC
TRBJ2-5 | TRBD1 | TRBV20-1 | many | CSAIDRVKTQYF | TGCAGTGCTATTGACAGGGTAAAGACCCAGTACTTC
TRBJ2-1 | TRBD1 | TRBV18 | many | CASSQQGQGFHEQFF | TGTGCCAGCTCACAACAGGGACAGGGATTCCATGAGCAGTTCTTC
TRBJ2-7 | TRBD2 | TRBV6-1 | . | CAILWRGLAGPRAYEQYF | TGTGCCATACTTTGGCGTGGGCTAGCGGGACCCCGGGCGTACGAGCAGTACTTC
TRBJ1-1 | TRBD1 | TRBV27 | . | CAGSLSQGGRTEAFF | TGTGCCGGCAGTTTATCACAGGGGGGACGGACTGAAGCTTTCTTT
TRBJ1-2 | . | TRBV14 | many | CASSLRQLLYGYTF | TGTGCCAGCAGCTTACGACAGCTCCTATATGGCTACACCTTC
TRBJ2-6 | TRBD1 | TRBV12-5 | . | CASGLGQTDSGANVLTF | TGTGCTAGTGGTCTGGGACAGACTGATTCTGGGGCCAACGTCCTGACTTTC
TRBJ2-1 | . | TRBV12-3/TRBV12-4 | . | CASTLRDSGYNEQFF | TGTGCCAGCACCCTAAGGGATTCCGGCTACAATGAGCAGTTCTTC
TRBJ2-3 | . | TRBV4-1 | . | CASSTRASGGGIGGDTQYF | TGCGCCAGCAGCACTCGGGCAAGCGGAGGAGGGATTGGGGGGGATACGCAGTATTTT
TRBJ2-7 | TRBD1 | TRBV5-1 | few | CASSLGQGSYEQYF | TGCGCCAGCAGCCTCGGACAGGGGTCCTACGAGCAGTACTTC
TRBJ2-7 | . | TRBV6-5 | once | CASSGGVRAYEQYF | TGTGCCAGCAGTGGGGGAGTAAGGGCCTACGAGCAGTACTTC
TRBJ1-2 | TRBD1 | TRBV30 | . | CAWSGHRGRYGYTF | TGTGCCTGGAGTGGGCATAGGGGGCGCTATGGCTACACCTTC
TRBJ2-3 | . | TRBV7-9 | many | CASTSQGSVTDTQYF | TGTGCCAGCACCTCCCAGGGTTCAGTGACAGATACGCAGTATTTT
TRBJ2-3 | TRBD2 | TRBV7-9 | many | CASSGGGLAGTDTQYF | TGTGCCAGCAGCGGAGGAGGACTAGCGGGCACAGATACGCAGTATTTT
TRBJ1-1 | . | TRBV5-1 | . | CASSLGEALEAFF | TGCGCCAGCAGCTTGGGTGAAGCACTTGAAGCTTTCTTT
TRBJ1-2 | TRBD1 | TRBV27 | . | CASSSLQGAGYGYTF | TGTGCCAGCAGTTCCTTACAGGGGGCTGGATATGGCTACACCTTC
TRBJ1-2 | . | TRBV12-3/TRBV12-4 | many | CASSGERYGYTF | TGTGCCAGCAGCGGCGAGAGATATGGCTACACCTTC
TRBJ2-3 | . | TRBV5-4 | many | CASSLWNTQYF | TGTGCCAGCAGCTTGTGGAATACGCAGTATTTT
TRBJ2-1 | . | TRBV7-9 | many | CASRPPGDEQFF | TGTGCCAGCAGGCCTCCAGGGGATGAGCAGTTCTTC
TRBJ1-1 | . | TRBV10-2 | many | CASREGNTEAFF | TGCGCCAGCAGGGAGGGGAACACTGAAGCTTTCTTT
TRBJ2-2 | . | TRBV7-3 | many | CASSLMVAFNTGELFF | TGTGCCAGCAGCTTAATGGTAGCGTTTAACACCGGGGAGCTGTTTTTT
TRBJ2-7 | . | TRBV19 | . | CASSIGRSAYEQYF | TGTGCCAGTAGTATAGGTCGGTCCGCCTACGAGCAGTACTTC
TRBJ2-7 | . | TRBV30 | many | CAWSVGLSGREQYF | TGTGCCTGGAGTGTAGGGCTATCGGGGAGGGAGCAGTACTTC
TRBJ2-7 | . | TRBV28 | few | CASSLTGTRDRQYF | TGTGCCAGCAGTCTAACCGGGACAAGGGACCGGCAGTACTTC
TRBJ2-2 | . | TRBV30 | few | CAWSKEGSANTGELFF | TGTGCCTGGAGTAAAGAGGGCAGCGCGAACACCGGGGAGCTGTTTTTT
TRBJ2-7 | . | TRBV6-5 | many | CASSYARDNPYEQYF | TGTGCCAGCAGTTACGCTAGGGACAACCCCTACGAGCAGTACTTC
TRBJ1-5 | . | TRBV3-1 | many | CASSQDFSQPQHF | TGTGCCAGCAGCCAAGATTTTTCGCAGCCCCAGCATTTT
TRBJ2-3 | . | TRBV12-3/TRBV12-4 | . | CASSGSGSRTDTQYF | TGTGCCAGCAGTGGTAGCGGAAGTCGCACAGATACGCAGTATTTT
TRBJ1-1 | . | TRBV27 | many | CASTQNAMNTEAFF | TGTGCCAGCACTCAGAATGCGATGAACACTGAAGCTTTCTTT
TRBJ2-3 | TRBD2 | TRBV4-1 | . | CASSPRAGSTDTQYF | TGCGCCAGCAGCCCTAGAGCGGGGAGCACAGATACGCAGTATTTT
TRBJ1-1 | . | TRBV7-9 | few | CASSLVGAASEAFF | TGTGCCAGCAGCTTAGTGGGGGCAGCTTCTGAAGCTTTCTTT
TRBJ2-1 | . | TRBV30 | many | CAWSLGPIQPEQFF | TGTGCCTGGAGTTTGGGCCCCATCCAACCTGAGCAGTTCTTC
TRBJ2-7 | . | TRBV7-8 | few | CASSPRPQGPYEQYF | TGTGCCAGCAGTCCAAGGCCGCAAGGGCCTTACGAGCAGTACTTC
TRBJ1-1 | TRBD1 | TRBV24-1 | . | CATRGYRGTEAFF | TGTGCCACCAGAGGATACAGGGGAACTGAAGCTTTCTTT
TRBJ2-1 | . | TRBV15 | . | CATSRVVGGEQFF | TGTGCCACCAGCAGAGTTGTGGGGGGCGAGCAGTTCTTC
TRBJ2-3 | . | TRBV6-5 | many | CASSYLSGGRDTQYF | TGTGCCAGCAGTTACCTGAGCGGAGGGAGAGATACGCAGTATTTT
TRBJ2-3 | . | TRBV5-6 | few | CASSLERSDTQYF | TGTGCCAGCAGCTTGGAAAGGTCAGATACGCAGTATTTT
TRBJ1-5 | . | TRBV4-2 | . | CASSQDRGGGSNQPQHF | TGTGCCAGCAGCCAAGATAGAGGAGGGGGAAGCAATCAGCCCCAGCATTTT
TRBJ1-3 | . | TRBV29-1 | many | CSVMGRGSGNTIYF | TGCAGCGTGATGGGTAGGGGCTCTGGAAACACCATATATTTT
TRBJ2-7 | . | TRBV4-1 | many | CASSQNYEQYF | TGCGCCAGCAGCCAGAACTACGAGCAGTACTTC
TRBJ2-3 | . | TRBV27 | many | CASSLVGTDTQYF | TGTGCCAGCAGTTTGGTAGGCACAGATACGCAGTATTTT
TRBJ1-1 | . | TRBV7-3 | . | CASSLMGPAEAFF | TGTGCCAGCAGCTTAATGGGTCCGGCTGAAGCTTTCTTT
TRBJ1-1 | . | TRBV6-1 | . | CASSVWTANTEAFF | TGTGCCAGCAGTGTCTGGACAGCGAACACTGAAGCTTTCTTT